The 7 T cell receptor beta chains below all came from one sample that was sequenced in a study of shared clonotypes between healthy human individuals. Produced via immunoSEQ multiplex PCR; TCRdb's table is partial and in-frame only. The repertoire holds 1,400,000 or so clones, with 98% as singletons. Material: naive CD4+ T cells sorted from blood. Subset in this sample: CD45RA+ positively selected. Receptors were obtained from a man aged 30-40 years in good health.

V gene TRBV2 combines with J gene TRBJ2-3, with a weak D call TRBD2 (6 bases). V was cut by 10 bases and J by 1 base, with 24 bases left in between. CDR3 length equals 17 residues. Germline assignment: CDR1 SNHLY and CDR2 FYNNEI. CDR3 DNA: TGTGCCAACCCAGCGGCTGGAGGGGTAGCCGGCACAGATACGCAGTATTTT. It specifies CANPAAGGVAGTDTQYF.

This rearrangement joins TRBV2 to TRBJ1-3; D is perhaps TRBD1 (6 bases). The CDR3 is 14 amino acids. V was clipped by 6 bases and J by 2 bases, with 11 bases between them. CDR1 and CDR2 (germline): SNHLY, FYNNEI. CDR3 loop: CASRRDKTGNTIYF. The CDR3 nucleotides are TGTGCCAGCAGAAGGGACAAAACTGGAAACACCATATATTTT.

This clone showed up just once. The genes are TRBV18 and TRBJ1-2; TRBD1 might be the D (6 bases). This CDR3 comprises 16 residues. Trimming stripped 1 base from V and 4 bases from J, with 16 bases between. Per the germline V gene, CDR1 is KGHSH and CDR2 is LQKENI. For the CDR3, the DNA is TGTGCCAGCTCACCACGAGAGACAGGAGCCCTCTATGGCTACACCTTC. Its protein product is CASSPRETGALYGYTF.

J is TRBJ1-5 and V is TRBV6-5; 9 nucleotides line up with TRBD1. V was pared by 5 bases and J by 12 bases, with 2 bases of the junction left unmatched. Germline V lookup: CDR1 MNHEY, CDR2 SVGAGI. CDR3 size: 11 residues. Written as DNA, the CDR3 is TGTGCCAGCAGTCAGGGACAGGGCCAGCATTTT. This encodes CASSQGQGQHF.

The chain is built from TRBV5-1 and TRBJ2-5; D possibly matches TRBD1 or TRBD2 (6 bases each). This CDR3 has 16 amino acids. The V and J ends lost 2 bases and 4 bases respectively, with 18 bases between them. Looked up from germline, CDR1 is SGHRS and CDR2 is YFSETQ. DNA of the CDR3: TGCGCCAGCAGCTTAGGGGAGGCAGGGGTGGTAGAGACCCAGTACTTC. As protein: CASSLGEAGVVETQYF.

The J gene is TRBJ2-2, the V gene TRBV6-6, with D possibly matching TRBD2 (5 bases). With 0 bases removed from V and 3 bases from J, the gap between germline ends came to 8 bases. Germline assignment: CDR1 MNHNY and CDR2 SVGAGI (reference sequence). There are 15 residues in the CDR3. The CDR3 spells CASSYSMRDTGELFF. CDR3 sequence (DNA): TGTGCCAGCAGTTACTCGATGAGGGACACCGGGGAGCTGTTTTTT.

V and J are TRBV9 and TRBJ2-7; perhaps TRBD2 as D (5 bases). The CDR3 has 16 amino acids. Trimming shortened V by 4 bases and J by 5 bases, and 22 bases separated the two germline ends. Germline V lookup: CDR1 SGDLS, CDR2 YYNGEE. The CDR3 DNA reads as TGTGCCAGCAGCCCAGGAGGTCCGCGGGTTCCCCACGAGCAGTACTTC. Protein product: CASSPGGPRVPHEQYF.